The TCR beta chain described here comes from a study of cytomegalovirus exposure and HLA in healthy donors (dated by TCRdb to 2016 to 2017). With respect to the entire study: In an earlier analysis of some 610 of the donors, 250 to 350 Gb of sequence data and just under 120 million unique TCR beta sequences from about 179 million T cells were reported. The study was designed to test whether signatures of past pathogen exposure could be identified by cataloging public T cell receptors. The genetic ancestry cluster associated with self-reported Caucasian donors included 81% of the roughly 400 genotyped donors. In a later analysis, previously published TCR beta repertoires from 550 to 750 donors were re-analyzed and high-resolution HLA genotyping was added so that TCR occurrence patterns could be studied. Roughly five DR-DQ haplotypes were handled as single units for association and clustering, since linkage in the cohort was strong. High-throughput TCR immunosequencing, statistical association of individual TCRs with disease status, and machine learning were combined to predict cytomegalovirus infection status. An earlier analysis of several hundred of the donors applied high-throughput TCR beta sequencing to assess whether each TCR beta V gene segment acted as functional or pseudogenic. A separate validation cohort of some 130 different subjects was used in addition to the approximately 640-subject first cohort. An early release that covered some 630 HLA-typed donors contained around 300 gigabases of sequencing data and 65 million to 100 million unique TCR sequences. Using immunosequencing, the study profiled T cell repertoires from about 650 subjects and related those repertoires to cytomegalovirus serostatus. Class I and class II HLA loci were covered by the typing at four-digit resolution. The number of donors typed differed by locus, with about 620-630 for A, B, C, DRB1 and DQB1, roughly 520 for DQA1, about 610 for DPA1, and some 440 for DPB1. Every discovery cohort repertoire had been produced on one sequencing platform. On average, about 240,000 unique TCR beta nucleotide sequences were sequenced per donor among several hundred genotyped donors of the cohort, with 15% to 20% of those sequences being non-productive. Alongside the repertoire data, information on donor age, sex, ethnicity and CMV serostatus was compiled. In the later analysis, no new phenotypic data were used to find candidate immune exposures; instead, reliance was placed on TCR beta sequences and their occurrence across donors. Genome-wide SNP genotypes for about three fifths of the roughly 670 donors were used in a later genetic analysis, which treated that subset as a discovery cohort.

Library preparation was by the immunoSEQ multiplex PCR assay. For the multiplex PCR, a mixture combining 60 forward primers for TCR Vbeta segments and 13 reverse primers for TCR Jbeta segments was used. Amplification of the CDR3 region of rearranged TCR beta genes was performed with a multiplex PCR assay on genomic DNA. The amplified TCR beta libraries were sequenced on the Illumina HiSeq System as 87-base-pair reads. On the study's bioinformatics: A later analysis tallied 75 million to 95 million unique TCR beta chains across the approximately 670 repertoires, and around 9.9 million of those chains were shared by two or more donors. To remove PCR and sequencing errors, raw reads were error-corrected and collapsed into unique sequences using a nearest-neighbor algorithm that merged closely related sequences. To assign V, D and J gene segments, CDR3 sequences were aligned to IMGT reference sequences. Each retained sequence needed at least a six-nucleotide match to both a V gene segment and a J gene segment. Rearrangements were called productive when the CDR3 lacked stop codons and stayed in frame with V and J; all others were non-productive. CDR3 was defined according to IMGT convention as the region running from the second conserved V-encoded cysteine to the conserved J-encoded phenylalanine. The earlier analysis of more than 450 of the donors excluded sequences that lacked an unambiguous match to a single V gene segment. An earlier analysis of 500 to 600 of the donors classified V segments as functional when productive rearrangements were above 56.7% and as segregating when the standard deviation between donors was above 5%. A statistical classification framework was built to diagnose cytomegalovirus status from the catalog of TCR beta chain sequences. In a later analysis, V and J genes were assigned by comparing TCR nucleotide sequences against IMGT/GENE-DB human TR gene sequences. A later analysis assigned CDR3 sequences and most-parsimonious VDJ recombination scenarios with the TCRdist pipeline. A later analysis defined each TCR beta chain by its CDR3 amino acid sequence plus V-gene family, and excluded reads lacking a unique V-gene family. In a later analysis, nearly 600 highly shared, low-generation-probability nucleotide sequences were removed to address suspected cross-contamination and a sequencing artifact. In a later analysis, a clonal expansion index for each public chain was calculated from normalized within-repertoire ranks of inferred template counts. Generation probabilities in a later analysis came from a VDJ recombination model fitted to out-of-frame rearrangements, and those results were checked against IGoR. Hypergeometric tests were used in a later analysis to score TCR-TCR, TCR-HLA and TCR-CMV co-occurrence, with a repertoire-size bias correction applied to the TCR pairs. In a later analysis, false discovery rates were estimated by permuting HLA or CMV assignments 20 times. In a later analysis, co-occurring TCRs were grouped with DBSCAN, and TCRdist sequence similarity was added when clustering was performed within HLA-allele-positive subsets. Co-occurrence clustering excluded repertoires with fewer than 30,000 or more than 120,000 public chains, plus five with anomalous nucleotide sharing. TCRdb holds this immuneACCESS table with in-frame rearrangements only. Some clones are missing; in checked studies, unresolved V genes explain under half, and the rest has no known cause. V and J calls and clone size come straight from that table; D and trimming were deduced from the DNA. This sample holds 200,000 or so clones; approximately 80% were observed only once. Of the sample, 0.08% to 0.1% falls within the top ten clones.

The cohort comprised more than 550 healthy bone marrow donors. All cohort members were sampled while nominally healthy, although unrecorded immune exposures were likely present. The donor was CMV seronegative and belonged to the group of under 400 seronegative cohort members. Every donor gave a peripheral blood sample, and the peripheral blood mononuclear cells from that sample were used for TCR beta sequencing. Genomic DNA was extracted from the blood cell samples with the Qiagen DNeasy Blood Extraction Kit. The paper's findings and limits, for the study overall: Sequencing depth was assumed to be roughly uniform across donors in the presence/absence analyses, though that assumption may not hold. In an earlier analysis of roughly 500 of the donors, most TCR beta V segments appeared in productive rearrangements about 87% or about 30% of the time, broadly matching IMGT annotations. The classifier was reported to diagnose cytomegalovirus status with high specificity and sensitivity in both the original cohort and the validation cohort. A later analysis found that most CMV-associated TCR beta chains appeared HLA-restricted, with HLA associations seemingly driven largely by CMV exposure. In a later analysis, the rate of TCR association differed among HLA loci, with DRB1 alleles having the most associated TCRs and HLA-C alleles having the fewest. Strong co-occurrence of HLA alleles, especially DR and DQ, made assigning TCR associations to individual alleles difficult. Because the 87-base-pair reads could not distinguish some IMGT-functional V segments, including TRBV6-2 and TRBV6-3, those segments were excluded. Correlated functional status among segregating V segments might reflect linkage disequilibrium, but an unknown experimental factor could not be ruled out. In a later analysis, HLA-associated TCR beta chains were found to be more clonally expanded and to have lower generation probabilities than equally common non-associated chains. CMV serostatus was the only immune exposure information available for the cohort. In a later genetic analysis, a missense DCLRE1C variant was associated with V-gene and J-gene trimming of TCR beta chains, and the association was replicated in an independent cohort. In the study, around 150 TCR beta chains were listed as associated with cytomegalovirus. A cluster of highly shared sequence variants was judged likely to be a technical artifact of the sequencing pipeline. The authors suggested that the approach could potentially be extended to other disease states and immunological phenotypes. Most TCR sequences were observed very rarely across donors, whereas some public TCRs were present in many individuals. HLA typing was unavailable for some donors at each locus, so association tests used only the typed subset. In a later genetic analysis, fewer N-insertions in productive TCRs were reported among donors in an Asian-associated ancestry cluster than the approximately 710-donor mean. The cohort was sequenced for TCR beta chains only, and without alpha or paired-chain data the features that could be detected were limited. A later analysis reported that several top co-occurrence clusters appeared linked to parvovirus B19, influenza, CMV and Epstein-Barr virus. The earlier analysis of a few hundred of the donors excluded approximately 15 rarely observed V segments, including chromosome 9 orphons, because counts were too low. A later analysis associated 15,000 or so TCR beta sequences with specific HLA alleles at a false discovery rate of 0.05. A further reported finding was that TCR beta sequences accurately predicted the HLA-A and HLA-B alleles for most subjects in the first cohort. Three of the identified cytomegalovirus-associated TCR beta chains were confirmed in vitro to be specific for cytomegalovirus antigens.

On this clone itself: This clone's antigen is unknown. No much larger clonotype is one base removed from it; base qualities were not supplied.

V is shortened by 5 bases, J by 1 base, and the region joining them spans 21 bases. From the germline V gene, CDR1 is SGHTA and CDR2 is FQGTGA. The CDR3 numbers 19 residues from cysteine through phenylalanine. Only CDR3 DNA remains: 57 bases, in frame from the first base. Sequencing was carried out using PBMCs. This receptor was identified in a boy younger than 10 in good health and CMV-seronegative. The sequence joins TRBV7-3 to TRBJ1-6; TRBD1 is a weak D gene call, 6 bases matching. The CDR3 protein sequence reads: CASSLTGPGSGSYNSPLHF. The nucleotides are TGTGCCAGCAGCCTGACAGGACCCGGTTCTGGGTCCTATAATTCACCCCTCCACTTT.